These T cell receptor beta chains were read from a single sample in a study of blood T cell repertoires in COVID-19. Method: immunoSEQ multiplex PCR; TCRdb's copy keeps in-frame clones and lacks some. The repertoire holds about 200,000 clones, with about 85% as singletons. The sequenced sample was peripheral blood. These receptors were obtained from a woman aged 45-65 years with COVID-19, enrolled during active disease. Both conserved end residues are part of each CDR3. The order of the fields is D gene, V gene, J gene, clone size, CDR3 DNA, CDR3 protein. The D gene is left open where the match is weak. Not every row has a clone size; where given, it reads once, few, many or a size class.

NA	TRBV6-5	TRBJ2-1	NA	TGTGCCAGCAGCCTAGGGGGTACTGAGCAGTTCTTC	CASSLGGTEQFF
NA	TRBV5-1	TRBJ2-2	NA	TGCGCCAGCAGAACCCCGGGAAACACCGGGGAGCTGTTTTTT	CASRTPGNTGELFF
TRBD1	TRBV30	TRBJ1-2	NA	TGTGCCTGGAAACTTGACAGGGGTATTGGCTACACCTTC	CAWKLDRGIGYTF
TRBD1	TRBV19	TRBJ2-3	once	TGTGCCAGTAGTACTAGACAGGGGCTCACAGATACGCAGTATTTT	CASSTRQGLTDTQYF
NA	TRBV5-1	TRBJ1-3	NA	TGCGCCAGCAGCTTTGGGGCATCCTCTGGAAACACCATATATTTT	CASSFGASSGNTIYF
TRBD1	TRBV20-1	TRBJ2-7	NA	TGCAGTGCTAGTATTAGGGACAGGGCCACCTACGAGCAGTACTTC	CSASIRDRATYEQYF
NA	TRBV28	TRBJ2-5	few	TGTGCCAGCAGCCCCAGACAGGTTGAGTACCAAGAGACCCAGTACTTC	CASSPRQVEYQETQYF
NA	TRBV5-1	TRBJ1-1	NA	TGCGCCAGCGGGGCTGGTTTGAACACTGAAGCTTTCTTT	CASGAGLNTEAFF
NA	TRBV12-3/TRBV12-4	TRBJ2-2	NA	TGTGCCAGCAGGAGGAACACCGGGGAGCTGTTTTTT	CASRRNTGELFF
TRBD1	TRBV7-8	TRBJ2-1	NA	TGTGCCAGCAGCTTTCCCCTGGGACAGGGCTCCAATGAGCAGTTCTTC	CASSFPLGQGSNEQFF
NA	TRBV5-6	TRBJ2-1	NA	TGTGCCAGCAGTCAGCAGGGGACACCCTACAATGAGCAGTTCTTC	CASSQQGTPYNEQFF
NA	TRBV7-9	TRBJ1-1	NA	TGTGCCAGCAGCCGTCTGAACACTGAAGCTTTCTTT	CASSRLNTEAFF
NA	TRBV19	TRBJ1-5	NA	TGTGCCAGTATTAAGGGAGGATCAGGAGGGCCCAATCAGCCCCAGCATTTT	CASIKGGSGGPNQPQHF
NA	TRBV6-6	TRBJ1-1	NA	TGTGCCAGCAGTCTCTGGGGGGTAAACACTGAAGCTTTCTTT	CASSLWGVNTEAFF
NA	TRBV5-4	TRBJ1-1	once	TGTGCCAGCAGCTTGTCTGGGCGGAACACTGAAGCTTTCTTT	CASSLSGRNTEAFF
NA	TRBV19	TRBJ2-2	many	TGTGCCAGTAGTATGAGGGGGACCTTGGGCGGGGAGCTGTTTTTT	CASSMRGTLGGELFF
TRBD2	TRBV5-4	TRBJ2-5	NA	TGTGCCAGCAGCGGACGGACTAGCGGGGGGGCAGACCAAGAGACCCAGTACTTC	CASSGRTSGGADQETQYF
NA	TRBV19	TRBJ2-2	NA	TGTGCCAGTAATTGGGCGTCCGGGGAGCTGTTTTTT	CASNWASGELFF
NA	TRBV6-5	TRBJ2-7	NA	TGTGCCAGCAGAAGGGGCGCGACCTACGAGCAGTACTTC	CASRRGATYEQYF
TRBD1	TRBV7-9	TRBJ2-3	NA	TGTGCCAGCAGCTCCCGGGACAGGGGCCCGTTGTCCACAGATACGCAGTATTTT	CASSSRDRGPLSTDTQYF
NA	TRBV27	TRBJ2-3	NA	TGTGCCAGCAGTTTACAGGGGCGCGTCACAGATACGCAGTATTTT	CASSLQGRVTDTQYF
TRBD2	TRBV30	TRBJ2-3	NA	TGTGCCTGGAGTGTAGCGGGGGGGACAGATACGCAGTATTTT	CAWSVAGGTDTQYF
NA	TRBV6-1	TRBJ1-2	NA	TGTGCCAGCAGTGAAGGGTCGTGGGCAGGGTCCTATGGCTACACCTTC	CASSEGSWAGSYGYTF
NA	TRBV7-7	TRBJ2-2	NA	TGTGCCAGCAGCTGGGACACGGGCACCGGGGAGCTGTTTTTT	CASSWDTGTGELFF
TRBD1	TRBV2	TRBJ1-2	NA	TGTGCCAGCAGCCTAGGACAGGGGAGCTATGGCTACACCTTC	CASSLGQGSYGYTF
TRBD2	TRBV2	TRBJ2-1	once	TGTGCCAGCACCCCTGGACTAGCGGGGGCGCCGGACTTCTTC	CASTPGLAGAPDFF
TRBD2	TRBV4-1	TRBJ2-7	NA	TGCGCCAGCAGCCTCCCCGAACCGGGGGGGGCTTCCAACGAGCAGTACTTC	CASSLPEPGGASNEQYF
NA	TRBV28	TRBJ1-4	NA	TGTGCCAGCCGGGGGGGGGCTAGGGAAAAACTGTTTTTT	CASRGGAREKLFF
NA	TRBV24-1	TRBJ1-5	NA	TGTGCCACCCCCCTTGGGCTATATAGCAATCAGCCCCAGCATTTT	CATPLGLYSNQPQHF
TRBD1	TRBV18	TRBJ1-1	few	TGTGCCAGCTCCAGACAGGGGGCTGACACTGAAGCTTTCTTT	CASSRQGADTEAFF
TRBD1	TRBV6-2/TRBV6-3	TRBJ1-1	NA	TGTGCCAGCAGTTTGCGTGTCGGGACAGGGGTCCAAGCTTTCTTT	CASSLRVGTGVQAFF
NA	TRBV5-6	TRBJ1-3	NA	TGTGCCAGCAGCCGTACCGGGCCTAGAGGGGGAAACACCATATATTTT	CASSRTGPRGGNTIYF
TRBD1	TRBV5-6	TRBJ1-2	once	TGTGCCAGCAGCTCACAGGGGGCATACTATGGCTACACCTTC	CASSSQGAYYGYTF
NA	TRBV29-1	TRBJ2-6	NA	TGCAGCGTTGGGGACATAACGGGGGCCAACGTCCTGACTTTC	CSVGDITGANVLTF
NA	TRBV5-1	TRBJ1-1	NA	TGCGCCAGCAGCTTGGGGACACTGAACACTGAAGCTTTCTTT	CASSLGTLNTEAFF
TRBD2	TRBV2	TRBJ2-5	NA	TGTGCCAGCAGCGGGACTAGCGGGGGGCAAGAGACCCAGTACTTC	CASSGTSGGQETQYF
TRBD2	TRBV5-4	TRBJ2-5	NA	TGTGCCAGCAGCTCCTCCGGCCTAGCGGGGTCGGAGACCCAGTACTTC	CASSSSGLAGSETQYF
TRBD2	TRBV11-2	TRBJ2-1	NA	TGTGCCAGCAGCTCGACTAGCGGGGGGGCCGGGACCTACAATGAGCAGTTCTTC	CASSSTSGGAGTYNEQFF
NA	TRBV10-1	TRBJ2-1	NA	TGCGCCAGCAGCCCCTCGGGGATTGGCTACAATGAGCAGTTCTTC	CASSPSGIGYNEQFF
NA	TRBV27	TRBJ2-2	NA	TGTGCCAGCAGCAATGACAGACGCGGGGAGCTGTTTTTT	CASSNDRRGELFF
TRBD1	TRBV11-3	TRBJ2-3	NA	TGTGCCAGCAGCCCTAATGACAGGGACGCAACAGATACGCAGTATTTT	CASSPNDRDATDTQYF
NA	TRBV18	TRBJ2-7	NA	TGTGCCAGCTCACCAGTGGGGGCGGGAGTCAACGAGCAGTACTTC	CASSPVGAGVNEQYF
NA	TRBV6-5	TRBJ1-1	NA	TGTGCCAGCAGGCAGGGAGGTGGCACTGAAGCTTTCTTT	CASRQGGGTEAFF
NA	TRBV15	TRBJ2-2	NA	TGTGCCACCAGCTTCGGACAGATGAACACCGGGGAGCTGTTTTTT	CATSFGQMNTGELFF
NA	TRBV14	TRBJ1-1	NA	TGTGCCAGCAGCGCATACATGAACACTGAAGCTTTCTTT	CASSAYMNTEAFF
TRBD1	TRBV6-5	TRBJ1-3	few	TGTGCCAGTGGGACAGGGGGGAACACCATATATTTT	CASGTGGNTIYF
NA	TRBV19	TRBJ2-1	NA	TGTGCCAGTAGTATACAGGCCTACAATGAGCAGTTCTTC	CASSIQAYNEQFF
TRBD2	TRBV5-8	TRBJ2-2	NA	TGTGCCAGCAGCCCCGGGACTAGGATCGGGGAGCTGTTTTTT	CASSPGTRIGELFF
NA	TRBV5-5	TRBJ1-2	NA	TGTGCCAGCAGCTTAACAGGAGCCAACTATGGCTACACCTTC	CASSLTGANYGYTF
NA	TRBV20-1	TRBJ1-1	NA	TGCAGTGCTACAGGGCTCACTGAAGCTTTCTTT	CSATGLTEAFF
NA	TRBV14	TRBJ2-3	NA	TGTGCCAGCAGCCCCACGGGTTTTAGCACAGATACGCAGTATTTT	CASSPTGFSTDTQYF
NA	TRBV28	TRBJ1-1	NA	TGTGCCAGCAGCCGATCCTCTTGGGCCGTAGCTTTCTTT	CASSRSSWAVAFF
NA	TRBV30	TRBJ2-3	NA	TGTGCCTGGCGGACTCCCGGCCGTTCCACAGATACGCAGTATTTT	CAWRTPGRSTDTQYF
TRBD1	TRBV27	TRBJ2-3	NA	TGTGCCAGCAGTTTTTCACGGGACAGTAACACAGATACGCAGTATTTT	CASSFSRDSNTDTQYF
NA	TRBV6-5	TRBJ1-1	NA	TGTGCCAGCAGCCGACACCGAACTGAAGCTTTCTTT	CASSRHRTEAFF